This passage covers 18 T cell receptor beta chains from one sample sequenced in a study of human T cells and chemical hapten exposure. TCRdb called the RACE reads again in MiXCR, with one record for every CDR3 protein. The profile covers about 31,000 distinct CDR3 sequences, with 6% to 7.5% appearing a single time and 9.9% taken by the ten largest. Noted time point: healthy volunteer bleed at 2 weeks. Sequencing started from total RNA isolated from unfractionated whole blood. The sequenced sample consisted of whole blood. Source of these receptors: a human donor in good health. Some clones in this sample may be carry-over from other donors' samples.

In nucleotides, the CDR3 is TGTGCCAGCAGCTTAGTGGAAGAAGCTTTCTTT. Encoded protein: CASSLVEEAFF. The V gene is TRBV7-9, the J gene TRBJ1-1, with D uncertain. The V and J ends lost 1 base and 8 bases respectively, with 5 bases between them. Germline CDR1 is SEHNR and CDR2 is FQNEAQ (reference sequence). The CDR3 is 11 amino acids.

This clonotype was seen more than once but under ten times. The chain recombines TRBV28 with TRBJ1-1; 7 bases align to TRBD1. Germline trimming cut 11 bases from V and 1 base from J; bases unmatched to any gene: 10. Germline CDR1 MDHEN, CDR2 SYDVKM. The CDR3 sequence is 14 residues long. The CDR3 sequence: CAVRRQGWNTEAFF. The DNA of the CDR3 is TGTGCCGTCAGACGACAGGGCTGGAACACTGAAGCTTTCTTT.

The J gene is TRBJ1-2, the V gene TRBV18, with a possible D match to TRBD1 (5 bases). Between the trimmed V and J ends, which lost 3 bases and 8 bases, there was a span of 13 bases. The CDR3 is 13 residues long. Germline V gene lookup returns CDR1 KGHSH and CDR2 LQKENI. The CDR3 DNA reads TGTGCCAGCTCACCGCCGGCAGGGTTCGGCTACACCTTC. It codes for CASSPPAGFGYTF. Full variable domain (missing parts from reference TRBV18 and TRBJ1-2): NAGVMQNPRHLVRRRGQEARLRCSPMKGHSHVYWYRQLPEEGLKFMVYLQKENIIDESGMPKERFSAEFPKEGPSILRIQQVVRGDSAAYFCASSPPAGFGYTFGSGTRLTVV.

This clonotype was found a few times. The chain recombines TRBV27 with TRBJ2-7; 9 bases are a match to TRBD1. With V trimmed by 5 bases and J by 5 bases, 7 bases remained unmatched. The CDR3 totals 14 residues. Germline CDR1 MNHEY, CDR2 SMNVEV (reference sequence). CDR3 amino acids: CASSLPGTGNEQYF. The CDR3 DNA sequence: TGTGCCAGCAGTCTCCCCGGGACAGGGAACGAGCAGTACTTC.

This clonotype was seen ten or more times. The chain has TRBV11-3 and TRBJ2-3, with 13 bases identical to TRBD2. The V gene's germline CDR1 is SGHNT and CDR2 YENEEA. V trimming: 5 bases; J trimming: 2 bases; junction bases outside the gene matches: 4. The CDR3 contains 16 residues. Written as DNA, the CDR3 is TGTGCCAGCAGCCAAGGGACTAGCGGGGCCACAGATACGCAGTATTTT. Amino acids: CASSQGTSGATDTQYF. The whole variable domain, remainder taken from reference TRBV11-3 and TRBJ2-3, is EAGVVQSPRYKIIEKKQPVAFWCNPISGHNTLYWYLQNLGQGPELLIRYENEEAVDDSQLPKDRFSAERLKGVDSTLKIQPAELGDSAVYLCASSQGTSGATDTQYFGPGTRLTVL.

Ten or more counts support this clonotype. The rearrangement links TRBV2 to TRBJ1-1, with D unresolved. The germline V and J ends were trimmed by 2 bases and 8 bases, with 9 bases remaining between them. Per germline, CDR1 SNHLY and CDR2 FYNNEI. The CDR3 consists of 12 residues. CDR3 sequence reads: CASSEQGLEAFF. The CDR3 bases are TGTGCCAGCAGTGAACAAGGCCTGGAAGCTTTCTTT.

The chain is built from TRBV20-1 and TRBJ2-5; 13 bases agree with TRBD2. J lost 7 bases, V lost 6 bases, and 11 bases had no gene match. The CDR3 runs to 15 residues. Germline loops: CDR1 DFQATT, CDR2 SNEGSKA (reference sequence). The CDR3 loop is CSALTSGRAPRTQYF. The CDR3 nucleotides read TGCAGTGCCCTCACTAGCGGGAGGGCGCCCCGGACCCAGTACTTC.

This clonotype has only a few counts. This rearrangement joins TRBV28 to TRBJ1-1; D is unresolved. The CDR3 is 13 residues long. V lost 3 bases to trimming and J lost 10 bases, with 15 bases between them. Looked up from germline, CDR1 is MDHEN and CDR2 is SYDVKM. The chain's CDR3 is CASSFRAQYSAFF. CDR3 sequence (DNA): TGTGCCAGCAGTTTTAGGGCCCAGTATTCAGCTTTCTTT.

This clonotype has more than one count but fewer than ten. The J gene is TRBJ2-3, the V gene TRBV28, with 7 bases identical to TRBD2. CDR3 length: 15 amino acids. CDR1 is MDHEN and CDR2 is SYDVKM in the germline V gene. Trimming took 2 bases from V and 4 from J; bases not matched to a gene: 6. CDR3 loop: CASSLTGGGPDTQYF. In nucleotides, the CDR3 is TGTGCCAGCAGTTTAACGGGAGGCGGCCCAGATACGCAGTATTTT.

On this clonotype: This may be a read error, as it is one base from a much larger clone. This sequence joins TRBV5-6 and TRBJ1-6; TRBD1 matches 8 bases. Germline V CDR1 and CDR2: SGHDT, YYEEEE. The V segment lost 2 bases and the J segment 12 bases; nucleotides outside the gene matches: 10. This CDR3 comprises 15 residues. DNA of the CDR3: TGTGCCAGCAGCTTTGACAGGGGAGGGTATTTACCCCTCCACTTT. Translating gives CASSFDRGGYLPLHF.

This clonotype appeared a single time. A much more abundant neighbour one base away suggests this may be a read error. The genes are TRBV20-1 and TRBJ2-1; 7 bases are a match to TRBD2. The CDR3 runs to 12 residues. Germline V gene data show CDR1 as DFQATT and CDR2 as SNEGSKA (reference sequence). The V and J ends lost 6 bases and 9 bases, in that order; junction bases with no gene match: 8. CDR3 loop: CSAQTSNAEQFF. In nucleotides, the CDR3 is TGCAGTGCGCAGACTAGCAACGCTGAGCAGTTCTTC.

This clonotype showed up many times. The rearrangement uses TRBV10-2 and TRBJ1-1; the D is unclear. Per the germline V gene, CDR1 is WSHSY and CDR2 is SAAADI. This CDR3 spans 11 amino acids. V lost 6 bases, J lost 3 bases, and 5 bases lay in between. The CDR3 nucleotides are TGCGCCAGCAGCTTTGACACTGAAGCTTTCTTT. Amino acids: CASSFDTEAFF.

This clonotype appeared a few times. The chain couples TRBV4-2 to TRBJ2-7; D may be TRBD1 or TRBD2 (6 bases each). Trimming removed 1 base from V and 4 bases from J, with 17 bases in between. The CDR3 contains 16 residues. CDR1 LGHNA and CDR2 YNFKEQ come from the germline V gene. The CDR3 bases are TGTGCCAGCAGCCAAGGGGGCCCCACAGGGAGGTACGAGCAGTACTTC. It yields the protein CASSQGGPTGRYEQYF.

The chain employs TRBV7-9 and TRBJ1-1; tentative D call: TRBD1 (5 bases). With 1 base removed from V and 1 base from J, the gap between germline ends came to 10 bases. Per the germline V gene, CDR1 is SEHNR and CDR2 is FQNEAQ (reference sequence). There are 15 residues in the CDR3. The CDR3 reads CASSLGWGGNTEAFF. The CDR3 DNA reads TGTGCCAGCAGCTTAGGGTGGGGGGGGAACACTGAAGCTTTCTTT. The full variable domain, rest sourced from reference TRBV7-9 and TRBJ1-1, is DTGVSQNPRHKITKRGQNVTFRCDPISEHNRLYWYRQTLGQGPEFLTYFQNEAQLEKSRLLSDRFSAERPKGSFSTLEIQRTEQGDSAMYLCASSLGWGGNTEAFFGQGTRLTVV.

CDR3 bases: TGCAGTGCGACTCGGTCGTTACGACCCGACGAGCAGTACTTC. As protein: CSATRSLRPDEQYF. The rearrangement joins TRBV20-1 to TRBJ2-7; D is ambiguous. Trimming removed 6 bases from V and 5 bases from J, with 20 bases in between. The CDR3 is made up of 14 amino acids. Germline V gives CDR1 DFQATT, CDR2 SNEGSKA (reference sequence).

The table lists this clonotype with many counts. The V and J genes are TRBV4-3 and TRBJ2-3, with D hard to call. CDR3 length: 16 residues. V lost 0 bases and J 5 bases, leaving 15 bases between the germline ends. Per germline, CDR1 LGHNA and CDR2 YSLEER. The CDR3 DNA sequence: TGCGCCAGCAGCCAAGAAGTCCCTCGTCGAGGAGATACGCAGTATTTT. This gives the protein CASSQEVPRRGDTQYF.

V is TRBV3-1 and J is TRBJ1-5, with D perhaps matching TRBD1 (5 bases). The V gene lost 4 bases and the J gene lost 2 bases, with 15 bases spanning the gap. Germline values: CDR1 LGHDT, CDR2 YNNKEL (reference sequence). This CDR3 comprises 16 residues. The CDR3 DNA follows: TGTGCCAGCAGCCCGTCCTGGGGGGGAGGCAATCAGCCCCAGCATTTT. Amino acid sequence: CASSPSWGGGNQPQHF.

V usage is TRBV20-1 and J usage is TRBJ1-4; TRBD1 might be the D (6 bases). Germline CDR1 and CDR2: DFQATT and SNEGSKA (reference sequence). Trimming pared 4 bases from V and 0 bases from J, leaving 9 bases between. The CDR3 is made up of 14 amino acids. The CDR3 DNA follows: TGCAGTGCTACAGGGGCGTCAACTAATGAAAAACTGTTTTTT. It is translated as CSATGASTNEKLFF.